These 27 T cell receptor beta chains originate from one sample sequenced in a study of post-analysis software for immune sequencing data (dated by TCRdb to about 2015). Results and caveats for the whole study, not just this receptor: Significantly higher frequencies in patients than in controls were found for roughly five TRBV segments, including TRBV5-6, TRBV5-1 and TRBV20-1.

Which antigens these TCRs recognize remains unknown. Library preparation used PCR. The reads were generated on an Illumina HiSeq 2500. Unique molecular identifiers were incorporated into TCR beta cDNA libraries to reduce PCR and sequencing biases. The raw public reads went through TCRdb reprocessing: fastp at Q25, MiXCR clone calling, in-frame beta chains kept. Every CDR3 protein is listed once, alongside the most common genes and DNA of its rows. Within this sample are hundreds of thousands of distinct CDR3 sequences, with roughly 45% of them counted one time only. Of the sample, around 10% falls within the top ten clones. The source material was blood. These receptors were taken from a girl aged 5-17 years with multiple sclerosis.

V gene TRBV28 combines with J gene TRBJ1-5; TRBD1 agrees at 8 bases. Unmatched junction bases numbered 8, after V lost 4 bases and J lost 3 bases. This CDR3 contains 16 residues. Germline CDR1 reads MDHEN; CDR2 reads SYDVKM. Written as DNA, the CDR3 is TGTGCCAGCAGTTCAGGGGGCTCCAGATCCAATCAGCCCCAGCATTTT. Translated: CASSSGGSRSNQPQHF. The entire variable domain, with the rest obtained from reference TRBV28 and TRBJ1-5, is as follows: DVKVTQSSRYLVKRTGEKVFLECVQDMDHENMFWYRQDPGLGLRLIYFSYDVKMKEKGDIPEGYSVSREKKERFSLILESASTNQTSMYLCASSSGGSRSNQPQHFGDGTRLSIL.

This sequence joins TRBV9 and TRBJ1-1; 10 bases match TRBD1. The germline V gene has CDR1 SGDLS and CDR2 YYNGEE. The CDR3 is made up of 14 amino acids. V was pared by 0 bases and J by 10 bases, with 6 bases of the junction left unmatched. In DNA, the CDR3 is TGTGCCAGCAGCGTAGAGGACAGGGGGATGGGAGCTTTCTTT. This encodes CASSVEDRGMGAFF.

This clonotype was seen more than once but under ten times. J is TRBJ1-2 and V is TRBV7-9; unclear D gene. The CDR3 totals 14 residues. V lost 0 bases, J lost 3 bases, and 8 bases lay in between. Germline V gene data show CDR1 as SEHNR and CDR2 as FQNEAQ (reference sequence). CDR3 in amino acids: CASSLASSDYGYTF. CDR3 DNA sequence: TGTGCCAGCAGCTTAGCGTCGTCCGACTATGGCTACACCTTC.

The rearrangement joins TRBV11-2 to TRBJ2-3, with D perhaps matching TRBD2 (5 bases). The CDR3 is 18 residues long. The V and J ends lost 1 base and 0 bases respectively, with 17 bases between them. The V gene's germline CDR1 is SGHAT and CDR2 FQNNGV. The CDR3 is CASSLVGLASRSTDTQYF. The CDR3 DNA sequence: TGTGCCAGCAGCTTAGTTGGATTGGCTAGCCGTAGCACAGATACGCAGTATTTT.

The J gene is TRBJ2-3, the V gene TRBV20-1; 9 positions agree with TRBD2. The ends lost 3 bases at V and 4 bases at J; junction bases unmatched: 8. The germline CDR1 and CDR2 sequences are DFQATT and SNEGSKA (reference sequence). This CDR3 contains 15 residues. The CDR3 sequence is CSASNSGSTADTQYF. DNA for the CDR3: TGCAGTGCTAGTAATAGCGGGAGTACCGCAGATACGCAGTATTTT.

This chain joins TRBV3-1 and TRBJ1-1; D is perhaps TRBD1 (6 bases). CDR3 size: 14 residues. The V end lost 8 bases, the J end lost 1 base, and 14 bases lay between the germline ends. Germline V gene sequence: CDR1 LGHDT, CDR2 YNNKEL (reference sequence). The CDR3 nucleotides are TGTGCCAGCGCAGGGGAGCCAGAGAACACTGAAGCTTTCTTT. It codes for CASAGEPENTEAFF.

This chain joins TRBV12-3 or TRBV12-4 and TRBJ2-1; TRBD2 matches 8 bases. This CDR3 spans 14 amino acids. V shed 3 bases, J shed 9 bases, and the junction held 7 bases outside the gene matches. CDR3 DNA sequence: TGTGCCAGCAGTTTCCCGGGAGGGCCACGTGAGCAGTTCTTC. It is translated as CASSFPGGPREQFF.

The table lists this clonotype with a few counts. CDR3 nucleotides: TGTGCCAGCAGCTTAGCCCGGGACAGGGGGGGAGAGACCCAGTACTTC. It codes for CASSLARDRGGETQYF. J is TRBJ2-5 and V is TRBV7-2; 11 bases are shared with TRBD1. V was clipped by 0 bases and J by 4 bases; unmatched bases: 4. Germline V lookup: CDR1 SGHTA, CDR2 FQGNSA. This CDR3 region has 16 residues.

The V call is TRBV6-6, the J call TRBJ1-4, with D perhaps matching TRBD1 (5 bases). CDR3 length: 12 residues. V lost 9 bases, J lost 16 bases, and 21 bases lay in between. Germline V gene sequence: CDR1 MNHNY, CDR2 SVGAGI (reference sequence). CDR3 sequence (DNA): TGTGCCAGGGCCGCCCGGGGCGAAAACTGGTTTTTT. This gives the protein CARAARGENWFF.

This rearrangement joins TRBV5-1 to TRBJ2-1, with 7 bases that match TRBD2. Germline V gene lookup returns CDR1 SGHRS and CDR2 YFSETQ. With V trimmed by 4 bases and J by 8 bases, 12 bases remained unmatched. This CDR3 has 15 amino acids. CDR3 DNA: TGCGCCAGCAGCCTAGACCTAGCGGTCGGGGATGAGCAGTTCTTC. It encodes CASSLDLAVGDEQFF.

This clonotype occurred a few times. The rearrangement links TRBV5-1 to TRBJ1-1, with TRBD1 matching 8 bases. Per germline, CDR1 SGHRS and CDR2 YFSETQ. CDR3 length: 15 amino acids. With V trimmed by 4 bases and J by 1 base, 6 bases remained unmatched. Written as DNA, the CDR3 is TGCGCCAGCAGCCAGGGGGCTAGTCAGAACACTGAAGCTTTCTTT. Its translation is CASSQGASQNTEAFF.

The J gene is TRBJ2-4, the V gene TRBV4-3; TRBD2 is a possible D gene (6 bases). The germline V gene encodes CDR1 LGHNA and CDR2 YSLEER. This CDR3 spans 17 amino acids. Trimming stripped 0 bases from V and 10 bases from J, with 22 bases between. The chain's CDR3 is CASSQEPPSGRETIQYF. The CDR3 bases are TGCGCCAGCAGCCAAGAACCACCTTCTGGGCGGGAAACTATTCAGTACTTC.

The chain couples TRBV9 to TRBJ2-7; 8 positions match TRBD1. Unmatched junction bases numbered 6, after V lost 0 bases and J lost 7 bases. The CDR3 runs 14 residues. From germline, CDR1 is SGDLS and CDR2 YYNGEE. The CDR3, as DNA: TGTGCCAGCAGCGTAGAGCCAGGGGGCGAAGAGCAGTACTTC. Amino acids: CASSVEPGGEEQYF. Full variable domain (outside the CDR3, taken from reference TRBV9 and TRBJ2-7): DSGVTQTPKHLITATGQRVTLRCSPRSGDLSVYWYQQSLDQGLQFLIQYYNGEERAKGNILERFSAQQFPDLHSELNLSSLELGDSALYFCASSVEPGGEEQYFGPGTRLTVT.

In this sample, this clonotype turned up a few times. The chain links TRBV10-2 to TRBJ2-7; D assignment may be TRBD1 or TRBD2 (8 bases each). Germline loops: CDR1 WSHSY, CDR2 SAAADI. Trimming took 5 bases from V and 0 from J, leaving 14 bases between them. This CDR3 spans 15 amino acids. CDR3 bases: TGCGCCAGCAGTAACAGGGGGACTAGCTCCTACGAGCAGTACTTC. It specifies CASSNRGTSSYEQYF.

The chain has TRBV6-5 and TRBJ2-1; 14 nucleotides match TRBD2. J lost 4 bases, V lost 4 bases, and 15 bases had no gene match. Germline V gives CDR1 MNHEY, CDR2 SVGAGI. The CDR3 sequence is 20 residues long. The CDR3 nucleotides read TGTGCCAGCAGTTGGCGACTAGCGGGAGGGCAGAACGGCATATACAATGAGCAGTTCTTC. Its protein is CASSWRLAGGQNGIYNEQFF.

V usage is TRBV29-1 and J usage is TRBJ2-6, with D unclear. The V gene lost 6 bases and the J gene lost 0 bases, with 6 bases spanning the gap. Germline V gene lookup returns CDR1 SQVTM and CDR2 ANQGSEA. CDR3 length: 13 residues. The CDR3 loop is CSVMGSGANVLTF. The DNA for the CDR3 is TGCAGCGTGATGGGCTCTGGGGCCAACGTCCTGACTTTC.

This clonotype was seen only a few times. The rearrangement uses TRBV7-9 and TRBJ2-7; D remains ambiguous. With 5 bases removed from V and 5 bases from J, the gap between germline ends came to 4 bases. The CDR3 has 10 residues. Germline CDR1 and CDR2: SEHNR and FQNEAQ (reference sequence). CDR3 amino acids: CASSRDEQYF. CDR3 nucleotide sequence: TGTGCCAGCAGCCGAGACGAGCAGTACTTC.

This sequence joins TRBV20-1 and TRBJ2-3; 13 positions agree with TRBD2. CDR3 length equals 15 residues. Trimming took 4 bases from V and 9 from J; bases not matched to a gene: 10. Germline V gives CDR1 DFQATT, CDR2 SNEGSKA (reference sequence). The CDR3 region has the DNA TGCAGTGCTACCCCGAGACTAGCGGGAGGACGGACGCAGTATTTT. Protein: CSATPRLAGGRTQYF.

The chain is built from TRBV12-3 or TRBV12-4 and TRBJ1-2, with D possibly being TRBD1 (5 bases). The CDR3 loop spans 12 amino acids. V was clipped by 3 bases and J by 7 bases, with 9 bases between them. CDR3 coding DNA: TGTGCCAGCAGTTTGGGAGGGGCTGGCTACACCTTC. As protein: CASSLGGAGYTF.

This clonotype appeared a few times. The chain recombines TRBV18 with TRBJ1-5, with a tentative D call TRBD1 (6 bases). The CDR3 is 13 amino acids. Germline V gene sequence: CDR1 KGHSH, CDR2 LQKENI. Trimming took off 2 bases at V and 7 bases at J, with 9 bases between the two ends. In DNA form, the CDR3 reads TGTGCCAGCTCACCAGGTGGGGGCCAGCCCCAGCATTTT. It yields the protein CASSPGGGQPQHF.

The sample holds a few counts of this clonotype. The rearrangement joins TRBV5-5 to TRBJ2-3, with D possibly TRBD1 on 6 matching bases. V was shortened by 4 bases and J by 0 bases, with 15 bases between the two germline ends. Germline V gene sequence: CDR1 SGHKS, CDR2 YYEKEE (reference sequence). The CDR3 is made up of 16 amino acids. The CDR3 protein is CASSHNGQTSTDTQYF. The DNA of the CDR3 is TGTGCCAGCAGCCATAACGGACAGACTAGCACAGATACGCAGTATTTT.

The V call is TRBV20-1, the J call TRBJ2-7, with a weak D call TRBD2 (5 bases). CDR1 is DFQATT, CDR2 SNEGSKA, per germline (reference sequence). The CDR3 has 14 residues. Trimming stripped 3 bases from V and 3 bases from J, with 15 bases between. The CDR3 spells CSASPTSLGYEQYF. As DNA, the CDR3 is TGCAGTGCTAGTCCCACTAGTCTGGGCTACGAGCAGTACTTC.

This clonotype was detected only once. The V call is TRBV2, the J call TRBJ2-1; a weak D match, TRBD1 (6 bases). The CDR3 runs to 15 residues. CDR1 is SNHLY, CDR2 FYNNEI, per germline. The V gene lost 1 base and the J gene lost 8 bases, with 15 bases spanning the gap. For the CDR3, the DNA is TGTGCCAGCAGTGAAGAACAGGGATTGGGGCATGAGCAGTTCTTC. It specifies CASSEEQGLGHEQFF.

The chain employs TRBV7-6 and TRBJ2-1; 12 positions match TRBD2. Germline CDR1 reads SGHVS; CDR2 reads FNYEAQ. This CDR3 comprises 17 residues. The junction had 5 bases not matched to a gene; V was cut back by 1 base and J by 4 bases. For the CDR3, the DNA is TGTGCCAGCAGCTTAGAGACTAGCGGGAGTCAGTACAATGAGCAGTTCTTC. Protein product: CASSLETSGSQYNEQFF.

V and J are TRBV20-1 and TRBJ1-5, with D possibly being TRBD1 (5 bases). Germline values: CDR1 DFQATT, CDR2 SNEGSKA (reference sequence). V gave up 3 bases and J gave up 3 bases, with 9 bases separating them. The CDR3 is 13 residues long. The CDR3 is CSARGTDNQPQHF. CDR3 DNA: TGCAGTGCTAGGGGGACCGACAATCAGCCCCAGCATTTT.

The V gene is TRBV5-1, the J gene TRBJ2-3, with 14 bases matching TRBD2. J gave up 4 bases and V 4 bases, and 5 bases lay outside the gene matches. CDR1 SGHRS and CDR2 YFSETQ come from the germline V gene. CDR3 size: 16 residues. CDR3 region: CASSPGTSGSADTQYF. The CDR3 bases are TGCGCCAGCAGCCCCGGGACTAGCGGGAGCGCAGATACGCAGTATTTT.

The chain carries TRBV9 and TRBJ2-1, with TRBD2 matching over 9 bases. This CDR3 contains 15 residues. The ends lost 0 bases at V and 12 bases at J; junction bases unmatched: 10. In germline, CDR1 is SGDLS, CDR2 YYNGEE. The CDR3 sequence is CASSVEASGMRGQFF. CDR3 DNA: TGTGCCAGCAGCGTAGAGGCTAGCGGGATGAGGGGGCAGTTCTTC.